This T cell receptor beta chain appears in the sequencing data of a study of vaccination effects on CD4 cells after COVID-19. There are 14 residues in the CDR3. Trimming shortened V by 1 base and J by 5 bases, and 11 bases separated the two germline ends. Germline CDR1 MGHDK, CDR2 SYGVNS. Having been cultured for 10 days, the cells underwent CD4+ T cell isolation. Points on this clone: Its antigen remains unidentified.

Data came from immunoSEQ multiplex PCR; TCRdb stores just in-frame clones and leaves some out. Among about 70,000 clones listed, roughly 80% were seen once. The receptor comes from a human donor who received a COVID-19 vaccine. The chain has TRBV25-1 and TRBJ1-2; D is perhaps TRBD1 (5 bases). The sequenced sample was CD4+ T cells from PBMCs cultured without peptide, obtained before COVID-19 vaccination. The chain's CDR3 is CASSEFGRAYGYTF. As DNA, the CDR3 is TGTGCCAGCAGTGAATTTGGCAGGGCTTATGGCTACACCTTC.